This passage covers 24 T cell receptor beta chains from one sample sequenced in a study of blood T cell repertoires in COVID-19. Measured with immunoSEQ multiplex PCR; TCRdb has only the in-frame clones, and not every one. The table lists around 170,000 clones, around 80% of them singletons. Sample: peripheral blood. The receptors stem from a man aged 70 or older with active or convalescent COVID-19.

The CDR3 DNA reads as TGCGCCAGCAGGCAGGGATCATTCTATGGCTACACCTTC. It codes for CASRQGSFYGYTF. The chain combines TRBV5-1 with TRBJ1-2, with D possibly being TRBD1 (5 bases). The V end was cut by 5 bases, the J end by 4 bases, with 12 bases between. This CDR3 contains 13 residues. Germline loops: CDR1 SGHRS, CDR2 YFSETQ.

The rearrangement links TRBV9 to TRBJ2-1; 11 bases map to TRBD2. Germline lookup yields CDR1 SGDLS and CDR2 YYNGEE. The J segment lost 6 bases and the V segment lost 3 bases, leaving 5 bases of the junction unmatched. The CDR3 length is 15 residues. The CDR3 bases are TGTGCCAGCAGCGCTCATCTAGCGGGGGGCAATGAGCAGTTCTTC. This codes for CASSAHLAGGNEQFF.

V usage is TRBV19 and J usage is TRBJ1-2; TRBD1 aligns across 8 bases. This CDR3 has 13 residues. Per germline, CDR1 LNHDA and CDR2 SQIVND (reference sequence). V lost 2 bases, J lost 8 bases, and 4 bases stayed unmatched. The DNA of the CDR3 is TGTGCCAGTAGTATACAGGGGGCGTCCGGCTACACCTTC. It specifies CASSIQGASGYTF.

This clone was counted a single time. This sequence joins TRBV4-3 and TRBJ2-4; 11 nucleotides agree with TRBD1. With 4 bases clipped from V and 0 bases from J, the junction kept 5 bases outside the gene matches. The CDR3 covers 17 residues. Looked up from germline, CDR1 is LGHNA and CDR2 is YSLEER. The CDR3 coding sequence is TGCGCCAGCAGCCCCGGGACAGGGGGGTTAGCCAAAAACATTCAGTACTTC. This encodes CASSPGTGGLAKNIQYF.

This rearrangement joins TRBV27 to TRBJ1-2; 9 bases match TRBD1. V gave up 2 bases and J gave up 13 bases; unmatched junction bases: 14. Germline V gives CDR1 MNHEY, CDR2 SMNVEV (reference sequence). The CDR3 is 15 residues long. DNA for the CDR3: TGTGCCAGCAGTTTAGATATTGGGGGACAGGGAATTGTCACCTTC. Protein: CASSLDIGGQGIVTF.

CDR3 DNA: TGTGCCAGCAAGAGGAGCACAGATACGCAGTATTTT. Protein sequence: CASKRSTDTQYF. V gene TRBV13 combines with J gene TRBJ2-3; the D is unclear. From germline, CDR1 is PRHDT and CDR2 FYEKMQ (reference sequence). CDR3 length equals 12 residues. V was cut by 7 bases and J by 0 bases, with 5 bases left in between.

A note on this clone: This CDR3 is also generated by other DNA sequences in the sample. The chain links TRBV12-5 to TRBJ1-6; D gene ambiguous. Deletions cut 1 base from V and 9 bases from J, with 7 bases between. This CDR3 has 13 residues. Looked up from germline, CDR1 is LGHNT and CDR2 is FRNRAP. The CDR3 reads CASGLGRGSPLHF. The CDR3 DNA is TGTGCTAGTGGTTTGGGACGGGGTTCACCCCTCCACTTT.

The table lists this clone with a count of one. The V and J genes are TRBV6-6 and TRBJ2-5, with TRBD2 matching 8 bases. With V trimmed by 5 bases and J by 5 bases, 16 bases remained unmatched. This CDR3 comprises 17 residues. CDR1 is MNHNY, CDR2 SVGAGI, per germline (reference sequence). The CDR3 nucleotides are TGTGCCAGCAGTCGAACAGCCCGGGGGGGCCTTACGGAGACCCAGTACTTC. Translated, it gives CASSRTARGGLTETQYF.

V is TRBV21-1 and J is TRBJ1-1; the table gives TRBD1 as D, unverified against the DNA. TRBV21-1 is a pseudogene locus. The CDR3 totals 18 residues. In DNA, the CDR3 is TGTGCCAGCAGCAAGAGGGGGTGGGCAGGGCTCATGAACACTGAAGCTTTCTTT. This gives the protein CASSKRGWAGLMNTEAFF.

J is TRBJ2-5 and V is TRBV7-9, with 8 positions matching TRBD1. CDR1 is SEHNR and CDR2 is FQNEAQ in the germline V gene (reference sequence). V dropped 5 bases and J dropped 2; count of bases not matched to a gene: 4. There are 14 residues in the CDR3. CDR3 in DNA: TGTGCCAGCAGCGCTGGACAGGGACAAGAGACCCAGTACTTC. It yields the protein CASSAGQGQETQYF.

There are a few counts of this clone. The CDR3 here is CASSAQPGLAVEQYF. Here the CDR3 DNA reads TGTGCCAGCAGCGCGCAACCGGGACTAGCGGTCGAGCAGTACTTC. The J gene is TRBJ2-7, the V gene TRBV7-3, with 11 bases that match TRBD2. Germline trimming cut 5 bases from V and 6 bases from J; bases unmatched to any gene: 9. The germline gives CDR1 SGHTA, CDR2 FQGTGA. This CDR3 is built from 15 residues.

The chain has TRBV5-1 and TRBJ2-7; D is perhaps TRBD1 (5 bases). This CDR3 has 14 amino acids. Germline loops: CDR1 SGHRS, CDR2 YFSETQ. The germline V and J ends were trimmed by 2 bases and 1 base, with 10 bases remaining between them. CDR3 nucleotide sequence: TGCGCCAGCAGCTTATCGGCAGGGTCCTACGAGCAGTACTTC. Its protein is CASSLSAGSYEQYF.

This clone appeared once. This rearrangement joins TRBV11-2 to TRBJ2-6, with 8 bases identical to TRBD1. Germline V gene sequence: CDR1 SGHAT, CDR2 FQNNGV. There are 17 residues in the CDR3. V dropped 5 bases and J dropped 0; count of bases not matched to a gene: 6. CDR3 sequence: CASSPGTGTSGANVLTF. As DNA, the CDR3 is TGTGCCAGCAGCCCCGGGACAGGTACCTCTGGGGCCAACGTCCTGACTTTC.

The rearrangement joins TRBV2 to TRBJ1-1; D is unclear. V was trimmed by 2 bases and J by 5 bases, leaving 9 bases between them. The CDR3 is made up of 13 amino acids. Looked up from germline, CDR1 is SNHLY and CDR2 is FYNNEI. The CDR3 is CASSEREVTEAFF. CDR3 sequence (DNA): TGTGCCAGCAGTGAACGGGAGGTTACTGAAGCTTTCTTT.

This clone has only a few counts. This sample includes further DNA sequences coding for the same CDR3. This sequence joins TRBV28 and TRBJ1-2; unclear D gene. The CDR3 loop spans 13 amino acids. Trimming took 7 bases from V and 4 from J, leaving 13 bases between them. The germline gives CDR1 MDHEN, CDR2 SYDVKM. The CDR3 loop is CASMGGRGYGYTF. The CDR3 region has the DNA TGTGCCAGCATGGGAGGACGGGGCTATGGCTACACCTTC.

The chain joins TRBV7-9 to TRBJ2-7; possibly TRBD1 for D (5 bases). CDR3 length equals 15 residues. Germline CDR1 and CDR2: SEHNR and FQNEAQ (reference sequence). The germline V and J ends were trimmed by 2 bases and 4 bases, with 15 bases remaining between them. The CDR3 coding sequence is TGTGCCAGCAGCTTATCGCTAGGACACCAGTACGAGCAGTACTTC. Translating gives CASSLSLGHQYEQYF.

The CDR3 DNA reads TGTGCCACCAGTGATTCCCGGGGGTCCTGGGAGACCCAGTACTTC. The encoded protein is CATSDSRGSWETQYF. The chain employs TRBV24-1 and TRBJ2-5; TRBD2 is a possible D gene (6 bases). The CDR3 consists of 15 residues. Trimming cost V 2 bases and J 5 bases, with 14 bases left between them. Per the germline V gene, CDR1 is KGHDR and CDR2 is SFDVKD.

The chain recombines TRBV3-1 (or the pseudogene TRBV3-2) with TRBJ2-1, with D possibly TRBD2 on 5 matching bases. Germline CDR1 is LGHDT and CDR2 is YNNKEL (reference sequence). The V end lost 5 bases, the J end lost 4 bases, and 18 bases lay between the germline ends. The CDR3 has 16 amino acids. CDR3 protein: CASSSVTTSLYNEQFF. CDR3 coding DNA: TGTGCCAGCAGCAGCGTTACAACTAGTCTTTACAATGAGCAGTTCTTC.

The chain couples TRBV12-3 or TRBV12-4 to TRBJ1-5; D is unclear. The CDR3 length is 13 residues. V lost 1 base and J 7 bases, leaving 8 bases between the germline ends. CDR3 sequence: CASSLGRIQPQHF. DNA for the CDR3: TGTGCCAGCAGTTTAGGCAGGATACAGCCCCAGCATTTT.

The J gene is TRBJ1-1, the V gene TRBV7-9, with a weak D call TRBD1 (5 bases). Germline V CDR1 and CDR2: SEHNR, FQNEAQ (reference sequence). The V end lost 3 bases, the J end lost 5 bases, and 13 bases lay between the germline ends. CDR3 length equals 14 residues. The chain's CDR3 is CASSLSGIRTEAFF. In DNA form, the CDR3 reads TGTGCCAGCAGCTTGTCAGGGATACGAACTGAAGCTTTCTTT.

CDR3 DNA: TGCGCCAGCAGCCCAGGGTTTGCCACTGAAGCTTTCTTT. Its translation is CASSPGFATEAFF. The chain uses TRBV5-1 and TRBJ1-1; D may be TRBD1 (5 bases). This CDR3 is built from 13 residues. V shed 4 bases and J shed 4 bases, with 11 bases lying between them. In germline, CDR1 is SGHRS, CDR2 YFSETQ.

This chain connects TRBV7-9 to TRBJ2-3; the match to TRBD2 covers 7 bases. V trimming: 3 bases; J trimming: 3 bases; junction bases outside the gene matches: 12. The CDR3 totals 17 residues. In germline, CDR1 is SEHNR, CDR2 FQNEAQ (reference sequence). DNA for the CDR3: TGTGCCAGCAGCTTGGGGACTACCACCACTGTGACAGATACGCAGTATTTT. This gives the protein CASSLGTTTTVTDTQYF.

The rearrangement uses TRBV7-2 and TRBJ1-1; TRBD1 might be the D (6 bases). Germline lookup yields CDR1 SGHTA and CDR2 FQGNSA. V was cut by 2 bases and J by 3 bases, with 13 bases left in between. The CDR3 loop spans 15 amino acids. The CDR3 nucleotides read TGTGCCAGCAGCTTATTCAGGGGCCAGGACACTGAAGCTTTCTTT. Translated, it gives CASSLFRGQDTEAFF.

Here the CDR3 reads CASSQATGGRNYGYTF. The CDR3 coding sequence is TGTGCCAGCAGCCAAGCCACCGGGGGTCGGAACTATGGCTACACCTTC. V and J are TRBV4-2 and TRBJ1-2, with D possibly being TRBD1 (5 bases). This CDR3 comprises 16 residues. Germline V gene sequence: CDR1 LGHNA, CDR2 YNFKEQ. Trimming removed 1 base at V and 2 bases at J, with 14 bases between.